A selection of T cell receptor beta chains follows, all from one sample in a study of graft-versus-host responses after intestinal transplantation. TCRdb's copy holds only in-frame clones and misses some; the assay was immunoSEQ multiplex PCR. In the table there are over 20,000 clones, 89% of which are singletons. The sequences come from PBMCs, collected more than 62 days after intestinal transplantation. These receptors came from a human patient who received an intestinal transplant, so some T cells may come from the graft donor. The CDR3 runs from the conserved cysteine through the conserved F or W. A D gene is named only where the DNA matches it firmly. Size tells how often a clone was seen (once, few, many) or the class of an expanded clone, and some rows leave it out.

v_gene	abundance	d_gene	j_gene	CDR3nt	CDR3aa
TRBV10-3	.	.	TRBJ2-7	TGTGCCATCTCGAGTACAGTGTCGGAGTCCTACGAGCAGTACTTC	CAISSTVSESYEQYF
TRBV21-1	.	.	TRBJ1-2	TGTGCCAGCAGCAAAAAGTGGGAGCGGGGCCCAGTGGGCTACACCTTC	CASSKKWERGPVGYTF
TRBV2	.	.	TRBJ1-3	TGTGCCAGCAGGGGGGGGATCCGCTCTGGAAACACCATATATTTT	CASRGGIRSGNTIYF
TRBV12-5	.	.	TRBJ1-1	TGTGCTAGTGGTTTGGGGGTTGGCGCTGAAGCTTTCTTT	CASGLGVGAEAFF
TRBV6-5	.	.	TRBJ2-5	TGTGCCAGCAGTTTTACGGGGGCGTTGGGAGAGACCCAGTACTTC	CASSFTGALGETQYF
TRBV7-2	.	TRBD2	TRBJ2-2	TGTGCCAGCAGCCCAGCCCCGTGGACTAGCACCGGGGAGCTGTTTTTT	CASSPAPWTSTGELFF
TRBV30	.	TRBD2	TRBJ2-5	TGTGCCTCCGCGGGGGGCGGTGGGGAGACCCAGTACTTC	CASAGGGGETQYF
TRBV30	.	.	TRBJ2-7	TGTGCCTGGAGAGGGGCGAACTACTACGAGCAGTACTTC	CAWRGANYYEQYF
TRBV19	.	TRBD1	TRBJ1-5	TGTGCCAGTAGTCCCTGGGGACAGGGGGCGCGGCAGCCCCAGCATTTT	CASSPWGQGARQPQHF
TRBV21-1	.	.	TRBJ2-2	.	CASSKVGQGAGELFF
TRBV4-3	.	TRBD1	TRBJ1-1	TGCGCCAGCAGCCAAGATTGGACAGGGGAGCCGGAAGCTTTCTTT	CASSQDWTGEPEAFF
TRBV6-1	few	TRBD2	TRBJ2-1	TGTGCCAGCAGTGAAATAGCGGGGGGGTACAATGAGCAGTTCTTC	CASSEIAGGYNEQFF
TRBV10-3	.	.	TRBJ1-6	TGTGCCATCGGGGGCGGGGAAGGGTCACCCCTCCACTTT	CAIGGGEGSPLHF
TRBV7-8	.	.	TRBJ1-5	TGTGCCAGCAGCTTAGCGGGGAGGGACACCAGCAATCAGCCCCAGCATTTT	CASSLAGRDTSNQPQHF
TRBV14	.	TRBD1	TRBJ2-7	TGTGCCAGCAGCCTAGGGACAGGTCCTTCCTACGAGCAGTACTTC	CASSLGTGPSYEQYF
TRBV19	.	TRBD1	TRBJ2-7	TGTGCCAGTAGTACAAAGGGACAGGGGGCCGGGGAGCAGTACTTC	CASSTKGQGAGEQYF
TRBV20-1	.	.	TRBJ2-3	TGCAGTGCTAGTTCTGATACGCAGTATTTT	CSASSDTQYF
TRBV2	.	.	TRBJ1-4	TGTGCCAGCAGTGGGCCGGCGCATACCACAACTAATGAAAAACTGTTTTTT	CASSGPAHTTTNEKLFF
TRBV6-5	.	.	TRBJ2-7	TGTGCCAGCAGTTACTCGGACAGCTCCATCTACGAGCAGTACTTC	CASSYSDSSIYEQYF
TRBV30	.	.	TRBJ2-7	TGTGCCTGGAGTGTAACGCACGAGCAGTACTTC	CAWSVTHEQYF
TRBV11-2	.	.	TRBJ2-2	TGTGCCAGCAGCTTACTAGGGGCCGGGGAGCTGTTTTTT	CASSLLGAGELFF
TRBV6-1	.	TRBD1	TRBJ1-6	TGTGCCAGCAGTGAGGGGCCGGGACAGCGCTCTTACTATAATTCACCCCTCCACTTT	CASSEGPGQRSYYNSPLHF
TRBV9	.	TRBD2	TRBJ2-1	TGTGCCAGCAGCGTTCTAACTCCGGGACTAATATACAATGAGCAGTTCTTC	CASSVLTPGLIYNEQFF
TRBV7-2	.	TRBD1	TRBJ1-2	TGTGCCAGCAGCTTAGGGACAGGGGGCTATGGCTACACCTTC	CASSLGTGGYGYTF
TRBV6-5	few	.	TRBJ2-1	TGTGCCAGCAGCCACCAGGGATACAATGAGCAGTTCTTC	CASSHQGYNEQFF
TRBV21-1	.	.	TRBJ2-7	TGTGCCAGCGCCTCCGGGGACCCTAGCTCCTACGAGCAGTACTTC	CASASGDPSSYEQYF
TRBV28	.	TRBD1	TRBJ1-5	TGTGCCACACAGGGGGTGAATAGCAATCAGCCCCAGCATTTT	CATQGVNSNQPQHF
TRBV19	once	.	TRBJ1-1	TGTGCCAGTAGTATAGATGGGGTGTCAAACCCTGAAGCTTTCTTT	CASSIDGVSNPEAFF
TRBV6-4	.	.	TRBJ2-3	TGTGCCAGCAGTGACGGGGGGCCAGATACGCAGTATTTT	CASSDGGPDTQYF
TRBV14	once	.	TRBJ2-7	TGTGCCAGCAGCCAAGGTAGTGGGTACTCCTACGAGCAGTACTTC	CASSQGSGYSYEQYF
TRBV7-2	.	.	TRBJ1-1	TGTGCCAGCAGCTTATCGGGGGCGAACACTGAAGCTTTCTTT	CASSLSGANTEAFF
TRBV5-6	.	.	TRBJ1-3	TGTGCCAGCAGCTTTACAGGCTCTGGAAACACCATATATTTT	CASSFTGSGNTIYF
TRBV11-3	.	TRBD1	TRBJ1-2	TGTGCCAGCAGCTCTAACCGGGACAGGGGACACACCTTC	CASSSNRDRGHTF
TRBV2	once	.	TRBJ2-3	TGTGCCAGCATACAGCGGATCACAGATACGCAGTATTTT	CASIQRITDTQYF
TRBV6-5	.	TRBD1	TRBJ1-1	TGTGCCAGCAGTACGACAGGGGTCATGAACACTGAAGCTTTCTTT	CASSTTGVMNTEAFF
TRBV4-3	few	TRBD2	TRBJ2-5	TGCGCCAGCAGCCAAGATTTGGCGGGGGGGCCGGAGACCCAGTACTTC	CASSQDLAGGPETQYF
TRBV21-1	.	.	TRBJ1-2	TGTGCCAGCAGCAAAGTAGAGGGGAATCACTATGGCTACACCTTC	CASSKVEGNHYGYTF
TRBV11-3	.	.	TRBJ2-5	TGTGCCAGCAGCTCCTACAGGGAAGGAGAGACCCAGTACTTC	CASSSYREGETQYF
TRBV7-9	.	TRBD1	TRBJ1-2	TGTGCCAGCAGCATTGACAGGGGAGTTTATGGCTACACCTTC	CASSIDRGVYGYTF
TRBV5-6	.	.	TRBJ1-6	TGTGCCAGCAGCTCGCTAGGACAGAACTATAATTCACCCCTCCACTTT	CASSSLGQNYNSPLHF
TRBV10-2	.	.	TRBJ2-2	TGCGCCAGTTCCAGAGGAGGGACCGGGGAGCTGTTTTTT	CASSRGGTGELFF
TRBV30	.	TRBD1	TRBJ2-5	TGTGCCTGGAGCCATAGGACAGGGGGAGGGAGGGAGACCCAGTACTTC	CAWSHRTGGGRETQYF
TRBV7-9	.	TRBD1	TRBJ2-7	TGTGCCAGCAGCGAACCGACAGGGGCCGCAGGCGAGCAGTACTTC	CASSEPTGAAGEQYF
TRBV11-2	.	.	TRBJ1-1	TGTGCCAGCAGCTCGGGATGGGGGAACACTGAAGCTTTCTTT	CASSSGWGNTEAFF
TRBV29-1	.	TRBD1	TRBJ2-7	TGCAGCGTTGGGCCGGGACAGGGCTCCTACGAGCAGTACTTC	CSVGPGQGSYEQYF
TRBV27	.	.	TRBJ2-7	TGTGCCAGCCAAACAAATGGGGGGCTGGTCTACGAGCAGTACTTC	CASQTNGGLVYEQYF
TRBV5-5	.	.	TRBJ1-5	TGTGCCAGCAGCTTGGCCGGCGGGGATGGTCAGCCCCAGCATTTT	CASSLAGGDGQPQHF
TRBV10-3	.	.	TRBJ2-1	TGTGCCATCAGTGAGTCGGGCGAAATAAGGCGTTATGAGCAGTTCTTC	CAISESGEIRRYEQFF
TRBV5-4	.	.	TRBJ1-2	TGTGCCAGCAGCACGCCTCGGACAGACTATGACTATGGCTACACCTTC	CASSTPRTDYDYGYTF
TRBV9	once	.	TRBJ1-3	TGTGCCAGCAGCGGACAGGCTGACCTCTCTGGAAACACCATATATTTT	CASSGQADLSGNTIYF
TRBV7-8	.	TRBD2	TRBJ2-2	TGTGCCAGCAGTACTGGGAGGGAGATATTCGGGACCGGGGAGCTGTTTTTT	CASSTGREIFGTGELFF
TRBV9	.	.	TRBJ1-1	TGTGCCAGCAGCGTAGGTTCACAGGTCGGCACTGAAGCTTTCTTT	CASSVGSQVGTEAFF